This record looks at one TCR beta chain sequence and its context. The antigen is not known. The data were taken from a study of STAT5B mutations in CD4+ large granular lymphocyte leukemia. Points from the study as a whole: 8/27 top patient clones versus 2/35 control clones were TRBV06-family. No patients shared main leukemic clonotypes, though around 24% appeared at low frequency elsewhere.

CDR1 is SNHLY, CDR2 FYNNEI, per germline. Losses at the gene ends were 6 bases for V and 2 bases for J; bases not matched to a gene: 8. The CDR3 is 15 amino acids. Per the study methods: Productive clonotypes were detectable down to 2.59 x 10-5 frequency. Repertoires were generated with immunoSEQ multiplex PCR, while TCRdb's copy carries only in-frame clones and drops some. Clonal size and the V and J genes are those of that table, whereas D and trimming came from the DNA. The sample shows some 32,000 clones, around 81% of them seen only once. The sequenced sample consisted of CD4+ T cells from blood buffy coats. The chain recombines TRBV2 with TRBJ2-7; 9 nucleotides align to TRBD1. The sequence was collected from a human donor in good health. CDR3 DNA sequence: TGTGCCAGCAGGAGGGGGGGACAGGGAGCCTACGAGCAGTACTTC. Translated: CASRRGGQGAYEQYF.